This T cell receptor (beta chain) is drawn from a study of T cell changes during pregnancy in multiple sclerosis. The CDR3 spans 14 residues. Trimming took 1 base from V and 2 from J, leaving 7 bases between them. Germline CDR1 is SGHVS and CDR2 is FQNEAQ. Clones were sequenced by immunoSEQ multiplex PCR, and TCRdb holds only the in-frame ones, with some missing. The table records 84,000 or so clones, roughly 93% of them present only once. Specimen: peripheral blood, collected in the third trimester of pregnancy. The rearrangement links TRBV7-8 to TRBJ2-3, with D perhaps matching TRBD2 (6 bases). The receptor comes from a female donor with multiple sclerosis, enrolled in a pregnancy study. CDR3 DNA sequence: TGTGCCAGCAGCTTAGGCGGGGACACAGATACGCAGTATTTT. Translated: CASSLGGDTDTQYF.